This paragraph reports one T cell receptor (beta chain). This specimen comes from a study of blood T cell repertoires in COVID-19. Authors' methods: Reference gene primer amplification gave nucleated cell count estimates. Sequencing used immunoSEQ multiplex PCR; TCRdb keeps in-frame clones, though not all of them. V and J calls and clone size are given by that table; D and trimming were obtained from the DNA. The sample contains around 59,000 clones, around nine tenths of which appear only once. The V end was cut by 6 bases, the J end by 4 bases, with 9 bases between. The CDR3 totals 11 residues. The germline V gene has CDR1 DFQATT and CDR2 SNEGSKA (reference sequence).

This sequence originates from a man in his sixties with acute or convalescent COVID-19. V is TRBV20-1 and J is TRBJ1-2; D might be TRBD1 (5 bases). Sequenced material: peripheral blood. The CDR3 loop is CSAQTAYGYTF. The CDR3 coding sequence is TGCAGTGCCCAGACAGCCTATGGCTACACCTTC.